The 32 T cell receptor beta chains below come from one sample, sequenced in a study of cytomegalovirus exposure and HLA in healthy donors. In the PCR, 60 Vbeta and 13 Jbeta primers were used. Measured with immunoSEQ multiplex PCR; TCRdb has only the in-frame clones, and not every one. The table lists under 200,000 clones, 78% of them singletons. Sequencing was done on a sample of PBMCs. These receptors all come from a woman aged 25 to 39 in good health and CMV-seropositive.

About this clone: This sample includes further DNA sequences coding for the same CDR3. The genes are TRBV25-1 and TRBJ2-7; possible D gene TRBD2, 5 bases. Trimming shortened V by 7 bases and J by 7 bases, and 11 bases separated the two germline ends. Germline V gene data show CDR1 as MGHDK and CDR2 as SYGVNS. This CDR3 comprises 11 residues. CDR3 residues: CASTRTGEQYF. In DNA form, the CDR3 reads TGTGCCAGCACCAGAACGGGGGAGCAGTACTTC.

This clone was seen only a few times. The chain links TRBV5-1 to TRBJ1-4, with D unresolved. CDR1 is SGHRS, CDR2 YFSETQ, per germline. This CDR3 spans 17 amino acids. Trimming left V 2 bases short and J 5 bases short, with 19 bases between. CDR3 in DNA: TGCGCCAGCAGCTTACAACCTCAACCAGGCCCAAATGAAAAACTGTTTTTT. This codes for CASSLQPQPGPNEKLFF.

The V and J genes are TRBV10-2 and TRBJ2-1, with 12 bases matching TRBD2. The germline V gene encodes CDR1 WSHSY and CDR2 SAAADI. Trimming at V came to 6 bases and at J to 6 bases, leaving 3 bases not matched to a gene. CDR3 length: 14 residues. CDR3 in amino acids: CASRLAGGANEQFF. Here the CDR3 DNA reads TGCGCCAGCAGACTAGCGGGAGGCGCCAATGAGCAGTTCTTC.

The V call is TRBV7-2, the J call TRBJ2-5; 9 positions match TRBD1. The V and J ends lost 5 bases and 4 bases, in that order; junction bases with no gene match: 17. CDR1 and CDR2 from the germline V gene are SGHTA and FQGNSA. This CDR3 is built from 18 residues. As DNA, the CDR3 is TGTGCCAGCAGCCGAGGGACAGGGAGTCCCCCCATACGAGAGACCCAGTACTTC. It translates to CASSRGTGSPPIRETQYF.

The genes are TRBV5-5 and TRBJ2-3; 7 nucleotides agree with TRBD1. V lost 4 bases, J lost 0 bases, and 5 bases stayed unmatched. The CDR3 is 15 residues long. Germline V gene sequence: CDR1 SGHKS, CDR2 YYEKEE (reference sequence). This CDR3 reads CASSQDRLSTDTQYF. Here the CDR3 DNA reads TGTGCCAGCAGCCAGGACAGGCTAAGCACAGATACGCAGTATTTT.

The chain recombines TRBV7-9 with TRBJ2-7; 9 nucleotides agree with TRBD1. J was trimmed by 6 bases and V by 4 bases; bases with no gene match: 10. From germline, CDR1 is SEHNR and CDR2 FQNEAQ (reference sequence). This CDR3 has 15 residues. CDR3 sequence reads: CASSSPGTGFFEQYF. For the CDR3, the DNA is TGTGCCAGCAGCTCCCCCGGGACAGGGTTTTTCGAGCAGTACTTC.

The V gene is TRBV7-2, the J gene TRBJ2-1; D uncertain. The germline gives CDR1 SGHTA, CDR2 FQGNSA. V was shortened by 4 bases and J by 9 bases, with 10 bases between the two germline ends. The CDR3 extends over 12 amino acids. CDR3 loop: CASSWRFSEQFF. In nucleotides, the CDR3 is TGTGCCAGCAGCTGGCGGTTTAGTGAGCAGTTCTTC.

The CDR3 nucleotides read TGTGCCAGCAGCTCCGGTGCCGGGAGGGCCAGGGAGCTGTTTTTT. This encodes CASSSGAGRARELFF. The chain combines TRBV7-2 with TRBJ2-2; 8 bases are a match to TRBD2. V shed 4 bases and J 9 bases; nucleotides not matched to a gene: 10. CDR3 size: 15 residues. Germline V gives CDR1 SGHTA, CDR2 FQGNSA.

This chain connects TRBV6-1 to TRBJ1-2; D uncertain. The germline gives CDR1 MNHNS, CDR2 SASEGT. V shed 4 bases and J shed 11 bases, with 14 bases lying between them. This CDR3 is built from 12 residues. CDR3 loop: CASSGGLRAYTF. In DNA form, the CDR3 reads TGTGCCAGCAGTGGAGGACTCAGAGCGTACACCTTC.

The V and J genes are TRBV16 and TRBJ1-2, with a tentative D call TRBD1 (6 bases). Germline loops: CDR1 KGHSY, CDR2 FQNENV. CDR3 length: 16 amino acids. Deletions cut 3 bases from V and 5 bases from J, with 19 bases between. The CDR3 coding sequence is TGTGCCAGCAGCCACGATAGGCCGGACAGAGAGTATGGCTACACCTTC. Its translation: CASSHDRPDREYGYTF.

This clone has a single count. This chain joins TRBV2 and TRBJ1-5, with D maybe TRBD1 (6 bases). Trimming cost V 11 bases and J 5 bases, with 13 bases left between them. This CDR3 is built from 12 residues. Looked up from germline, CDR1 is SNHLY and CDR2 is FYNNEI. CDR3 protein: CAEGGADQPQHF. In nucleotides, the CDR3 is TGTGCCGAGGGGGGGGCCGATCAGCCCCAGCATTTT.

V usage is TRBV29-1 and J usage is TRBJ2-3, with TRBD2 identical over 12 bases. This CDR3 has 13 residues. Germline assignment: CDR1 SQVTM and CDR2 ANQGSEA. V gave up 7 bases and J gave up 6 bases; unmatched junction bases: 5. The CDR3 reads CSAGGTSGDTQYF. The DNA for the CDR3 is TGCAGCGCGGGGGGGACTAGCGGGGATACGCAGTATTTT.

The chain uses TRBV6-5 and TRBJ2-5, with 7 bases lining up with TRBD1. This CDR3 contains 14 residues. The germline V gene has CDR1 MNHEY and CDR2 SVGAGI. Trimming removed 6 bases from V and 1 base from J; junction bases left unmatched: 5. The CDR3: CASRIRDSQETQYF. The CDR3 DNA reads as TGTGCCAGCAGGATCCGGGACAGCCAAGAGACCCAGTACTTC.

The chain uses TRBV2 and TRBJ2-2; 7 bases agree with TRBD1. Trimming cost V 4 bases and J 1 base; bases outside gene matches: 3. CDR1 is SNHLY and CDR2 is FYNNEI in the germline V gene. This CDR3 has 15 residues. CDR3: CASSGAGGNTGELFF. The CDR3, as DNA: TGTGCCAGCAGTGGGGCAGGGGGGAACACCGGGGAGCTGTTTTTT. Full variable domain (remainder filled in from reference TRBV2 and TRBJ2-2): EPEVTQTPSHQVTQMGQEVILRCVPISNHLYFYWYRQILGQKVEFLVSFYNNEISEKSEIFDDQFSVERPDGSNFTLKIRSTKLEDSAMYFCASSGAGGNTGELFFGEGSRLTVL.

This clone occurred a few times. The V gene is TRBV27, the J gene TRBJ1-1; 9 bases are shared with TRBD1. Germline assignment: CDR1 MNHEY and CDR2 SMNVEV (reference sequence). The CDR3 sequence is 14 residues long. Trimming at V came to 6 bases and at J to 1 base, leaving 3 bases not matched to a gene. The CDR3 coding sequence is TGTGCCAGCAGAGCGGACAGGGGGAACACTGAAGCTTTCTTT. Amino acids: CASRADRGNTEAFF.

The chain joins TRBV6-5 to TRBJ2-7, with 9 bases identical to TRBD1. V was clipped by 5 bases and J by 4 bases; unmatched bases: 6. The CDR3 loop spans 14 amino acids. The germline V gene has CDR1 MNHEY and CDR2 SVGAGI. CDR3 sequence reads: CASSLGQGLYEQYF. The CDR3 DNA reads as TGTGCCAGCAGTCTCGGACAGGGGTTGTACGAGCAGTACTTC.

CDR3 sequence reads: CASSFDRAAGNTIYF. The DNA for the CDR3 is TGTGCCAGCAGTTTTGACAGGGCGGCTGGAAACACCATATATTTT. The rearrangement links TRBV6-5 to TRBJ1-3; TRBD1 matches at 7 bases. V trimming: 4 bases; J trimming: 2 bases; junction bases outside the gene matches: 5. Germline CDR1 and CDR2: MNHEY and SVGAGI. The CDR3 covers 15 residues.

This sequence joins TRBV7-9 and TRBJ1-1, with 8 positions matching TRBD1. The CDR3 totals 16 residues. V gave up 2 bases and J gave up 0 bases; unmatched junction bases: 5. CDR1 and CDR2 from the germline V gene are SEHNR and FQNEAQ (reference sequence). The chain's CDR3 is CASSLSGQGVNTEAFF. The CDR3 DNA sequence: TGTGCCAGCAGCTTATCAGGACAGGGCGTGAACACTGAAGCTTTCTTT.

The chain carries TRBV10-3 and TRBJ2-2, with D hard to call. The CDR3 runs to 17 residues. V was pared by 0 bases and J by 0 bases, with 11 bases between. Germline V CDR1 and CDR2: ENHRY, SYGVKD. The CDR3 sequence: CAISESKQQANTGELFF. The CDR3 region has the DNA TGTGCCATCAGTGAGTCGAAACAGCAGGCGAACACCGGGGAGCTGTTTTTT.

The chain carries TRBV6-5 and TRBJ2-2; TRBD2 is a possible D gene (5 bases). The CDR3 spans 14 residues. The germline CDR1 and CDR2 sequences are MNHEY and SVGAGI. The V and J ends lost 6 bases and 9 bases respectively, with 17 bases between them. CDR3 region: CASSRTFEGRELFF. The DNA for the CDR3 is TGTGCCAGCAGCCGAACGTTTGAGGGCCGGGAGCTGTTTTTT.

The chain employs TRBV27 and TRBJ2-2; the D gene is possibly TRBD2 (7 bases). The CDR3 extends over 15 amino acids. The V gene lost 7 bases and the J gene lost 5 bases, with 17 bases spanning the gap. Germline assignment: CDR1 MNHEY and CDR2 SMNVEV (reference sequence). CDR3 nucleotide sequence: TGTGCCAGCACGGAGGGGGGGAGTCAAACCGGGGAGCTGTTTTTT. Translated: CASTEGGSQTGELFF.

The gene calls are TRBV4-2 and TRBJ2-3; D ambiguous. The CDR3 runs 13 residues. The germline V gene has CDR1 LGHNA and CDR2 YNFKEQ. V lost 1 base to trimming and J lost 2 bases, with 4 bases between them. The CDR3, as DNA: TGTGCCAGCAGCCAAGTAATCACAGATACGCAGTATTTT. It is translated as CASSQVITDTQYF.

DNA of the CDR3: TGTGCCAGCTCACCAAGTAGGTTAGCTTTTTCCTATGGCTACACCTTC. Encoded protein: CASSPSRLAFSYGYTF. The rearrangement links TRBV18 to TRBJ1-2; no firm D call. The V and J ends lost 2 bases and 4 bases respectively, with 17 bases between them. The CDR3 runs to 16 residues. CDR1 and CDR2 (germline): KGHSH, LQKENI.

The CDR3 DNA is TGTGCCAGCAGAACTCGTCCCTTCCAGGGATCACCCCTCCACTTT. It specifies CASRTRPFQGSPLHF. The chain is built from TRBV6-5 and TRBJ1-6; a possible D gene is TRBD1 (5 bases). The germline gives CDR1 MNHEY, CDR2 SVGAGI. CDR3 length: 15 amino acids. V was cut by 6 bases and J by 10 bases, with 19 bases left in between.

The CDR3 spells CASSSYRGLSSYNSPLHF. CDR3 sequence (DNA): TGTGCCAGCAGCTCCTACAGGGGTCTAAGCTCCTATAATTCACCCCTCCACTTT. This rearrangement joins TRBV5-6 to TRBJ1-6, with TRBD1 matching over 7 bases. The J segment lost 0 bases and the V segment lost 3 bases, leaving 9 bases of the junction unmatched. The germline CDR1 and CDR2 sequences are SGHDT and YYEEEE. The CDR3 covers 18 residues.

This chain joins TRBV11-2 and TRBJ1-2; 8 nucleotides align to TRBD1. After removal of 5 bases from V and 7 bases from J, the junction contained 3 bases not matched to a gene. CDR1 and CDR2 (germline): SGHAT, FQNNGV. The CDR3 contains 12 residues. Here the CDR3 reads CASSRTGGGYTF. The CDR3 DNA follows: TGTGCCAGCAGCCGAACAGGGGGTGGCTACACCTTC. The full variable domain, with the rest looked up from reference TRBV11-2 and TRBJ1-2, is EAGVAQSPRYKIIEKRQSVAFWCNPISGHATLYWYQQILGQGPKLLIQFQNNGVVDDSQLPKDRFSAERLKGVDSTLKIQPAKLEDSAVYLCASSRTGGGYTFGSGTRLTVV.

This clone was found a few times. The V and J genes are TRBV5-6 and TRBJ1-5; D is perhaps TRBD1 (5 bases). This CDR3 comprises 13 residues. Trimming left V 0 bases short and J 7 bases short, with 8 bases between. Per the germline V gene, CDR1 is SGHDT and CDR2 is YYEEEE. In DNA form, the CDR3 reads TGTGCCAGCAGCTTGGGCAGGGAACAGCCCCAGCATTTT. Translation: CASSLGREQPQHF.

The chain carries TRBV5-6 and TRBJ2-7; D is unclear. Germline V gene sequence: CDR1 SGHDT, CDR2 YYEEEE. The length of the CDR3 is 11 residues. Trimming left V 4 bases short and J 4 bases short, with 6 bases between. CDR3 region: CASSDGYEQYF. The CDR3 coding sequence is TGTGCCAGCAGCGACGGGTACGAGCAGTACTTC.

CDR3 loop: CASRQNQETQYF. Written as DNA, the CDR3 is TGTGCCAGCAGACAGAACCAAGAGACCCAGTACTTC. The V and J genes are TRBV6-1 and TRBJ2-5; the D is unclear. Trimming took 6 bases from V and 0 from J, leaving 5 bases between them. Germline lookup yields CDR1 MNHNS and CDR2 SASEGT. This CDR3 has 12 amino acids.

The CDR3 here is CATSRDPQGGRGTEAFF. CDR3 in DNA: TGTGCCACCAGCAGAGATCCCCAAGGGGGCCGGGGGACTGAAGCTTTCTTT. The chain recombines TRBV15 with TRBJ1-1; TRBD1 agrees at 7 bases. V dropped 0 bases and J dropped 5; count of bases not matched to a gene: 12. In germline, CDR1 is LNHNV, CDR2 YYDKDF (reference sequence). This CDR3 has 17 amino acids.

The chain has TRBV6-4 and TRBJ1-1; D is unresolved. In germline, CDR1 is MRHNA, CDR2 SNTAGT. The CDR3 has 13 residues. The V and J ends lost 3 bases and 5 bases respectively, with 10 bases between them. CDR3 region: CASSEVPQTEAFF. The CDR3 nucleotides are TGTGCCAGCAGTGAAGTCCCGCAGACTGAAGCTTTCTTT.

Concerning this clone itself: One end of the junction is discordant with germline, which a read error may explain. The chain has TRBV6-6 and TRBJ1-1; 7 bases align to TRBD1. The CDR3 consists of 12 residues. In germline, CDR1 is MNHNY, CDR2 SVGAGI (reference sequence). The CDR3 spells CASSYDRAPLLF. Here the CDR3 DNA reads TGTGCCAGCAGTTACGACAGGGCCCCCTTGCTCTTT.